Each of the 24 T cell receptor beta chains below was sequenced from the same sample in a study of post-analysis software for immune sequencing data. Study conclusions and caveats: Controls had lower frequencies than patients of roughly five TRBV segments, which included TRBV5-6, TRBV5-1 and TRBV20-1.

What these receptors recognize is not known. Every TCR beta cDNA library bore unique molecular identifiers. TCRdb re-analysed the PCR reads in MiXCR, keeping a single row per CDR3 protein. The repertoire holds hundreds of thousands of distinct CDR3 sequences, with 25% to 30% as singletons. Sample: blood. Receptors were obtained from a girl between 5 and 17 years old with multiple sclerosis.

This clonotype was detected a few times. The V gene is TRBV9, the J gene TRBJ2-1, with TRBD1 identical over 8 bases. Looked up from germline, CDR1 is SGDLS and CDR2 is YYNGEE. The V gene end was trimmed by 3 bases and the J gene end by 0 bases; junction bases not matched to a gene: 11. There are 18 residues in the CDR3. The CDR3 DNA sequence: TGTGCCAGCAGCGCTACCCCGGGACAGGATTCCTCCTACAATGAGCAGTTCTTC. Translating it yields CASSATPGQDSSYNEQFF.

This clonotype was observed a handful of times. The V call is TRBV5-6, the J call TRBJ2-1; maybe TRBD2 (6 bases). CDR1 is SGHDT and CDR2 is YYEEEE in the germline V gene. CDR3 length equals 15 residues. V lost 7 bases and J lost 5, with 19 bases in between. CDR3 nucleotide sequence: TGTGCCAGCCTGGAGGGATGGGGTCGTCACAATGAGCAGTTCTTC. This sequence encodes CASLEGWGRHNEQFF.

The chain combines TRBV14 with TRBJ1-5, with a possible D match to TRBD1 (5 bases). The germline V gene encodes CDR1 SGHDN and CDR2 FVKESK. Deletions cut 0 bases from V and 1 base from J, with 16 bases between. This CDR3 is built from 18 residues. Here the CDR3 DNA reads TGTGCCAGCAGCCAAGAAGCGCCGGGGGAGACCAGCAATCAGCCCCAGCATTTT. It is translated as CASSQEAPGETSNQPQHF.

J is TRBJ2-3 and V is TRBV11-1; 15 bases align to TRBD2. Germline V gene sequence: CDR1 SGHAT, CDR2 FQDESV (reference sequence). This CDR3 has 17 amino acids. Unmatched junction bases numbered 8, after V lost 8 bases and J lost 2 bases. In DNA form, the CDR3 reads TGTGCCAGCGATCCGGGACTAGCGGGGGGATACACAGATACGCAGTATTTT. This encodes CASDPGLAGGYTDTQYF.

About this clonotype: Compared with germline, one end of the junction differs, possibly owing to a read error. The V and J genes are TRBV20-1 and TRBJ2-7; TRBD1 might be the D (6 bases). The CDR3 consists of 14 residues. The germline gives CDR1 DFQATT, CDR2 SNEGSKA (reference sequence). Here the CDR3 DNA reads TGCAATGCTAGAATGCCCGGGACACCCTACGAGCAGTACTTC. Its protein is CNARMPGTPYEQYF.

The rearrangement joins TRBV12-3 or TRBV12-4 to TRBJ2-3, with 13 bases that match TRBD2. V shed 6 bases and J 4 bases; nucleotides not matched to a gene: 7. This CDR3 region has 16 residues. CDR3 sequence (DNA): TGTGCCAGCAGCCCGGGACTAGCGGGGAGGGCAGATACGCAGTATTTT. Its protein product is CASSPGLAGRADTQYF.

This clonotype was recorded at least ten times. This chain links TRBV6-4 with TRBJ2-1, with TRBD1 identical over 9 bases. The J segment lost 8 bases and the V segment lost 4 bases, leaving 6 bases of the junction unmatched. This CDR3 region has 14 residues. Germline V lookup: CDR1 MRHNA, CDR2 SNTAGT. The CDR3 protein is CASSGDREVDEQFF. DNA for the CDR3: TGTGCCAGCAGTGGGGACAGGGAAGTCGATGAGCAGTTCTTC.

This clonotype has just a few counts. The chain employs TRBV15 and TRBJ1-1; no clear D gene. There are 16 residues in the CDR3. Germline values: CDR1 LNHNV, CDR2 YYDKDF (reference sequence). Trimming pared 0 bases from V and 6 bases from J, leaving 17 bases between. CDR3 loop: CATSRDYEVGRAEAFF. The DNA for the CDR3 is TGTGCCACCAGCAGAGATTACGAGGTTGGAAGGGCTGAAGCTTTCTTT.

V is TRBV6-5 and J is TRBJ1-2; D call uncertain. Germline loops: CDR1 MNHEY, CDR2 SVGAGI. V lost 1 base and J 2 bases, leaving 5 bases between the germline ends. The CDR3 length is 13 residues. The CDR3 nucleotides read TGTGCCAGCAGTTACTTTCGGAACTATGGCTACACCTTC. Protein product: CASSYFRNYGYTF.

V usage is TRBV19 and J usage is TRBJ2-3, with unresolved D. The CDR3 totals 16 residues. Trimming pared 3 bases from V and 0 bases from J, leaving 13 bases between. Germline CDR1 LNHDA, CDR2 SQIVND (reference sequence). The CDR3 region is CASSIGWAGSTDTQYF. The CDR3 nucleotides read TGTGCCAGTAGTATCGGATGGGCCGGTAGCACAGATACGCAGTATTTT.

This clonotype was found a few times. The chain carries TRBV20-1 and TRBJ2-5, with TRBD1 matching 7 bases. The CDR3 totals 15 residues. V lost 2 bases to trimming and J lost 0 bases; unmatched junction nucleotides: 6. Germline values: CDR1 DFQATT, CDR2 SNEGSKA (reference sequence). The DNA for the CDR3 is TGCAGTGCTAGAAAACGACAGGGTGACCAAGAGACCCAGTACTTC. It codes for CSARKRQGDQETQYF.

CDR3 in amino acids: CASSSEGNTEAFF. The CDR3 DNA sequence: TGTGCCAGCAGCTCTGAGGGGAACACTGAAGCTTTCTTT. This chain connects TRBV7-8 to TRBJ1-1; D remains ambiguous. The germline CDR1 and CDR2 sequences are SGHVS and FQNEAQ. V was clipped by 4 bases and J by 1 base, with 7 bases between them. This CDR3 spans 13 amino acids.

V gene TRBV15 combines with J gene TRBJ1-1; D remains ambiguous. The CDR3 has 13 amino acids. The germline V gene encodes CDR1 LNHNV and CDR2 YYDKDF (reference sequence). V shed 4 bases and J shed 0 bases, with 6 bases lying between them. The CDR3, as DNA: TGTGCCACCAGCACTGGGCTGAACACTGAAGCTTTCTTT. Translating gives CATSTGLNTEAFF.

The gene calls are TRBV20-1 and TRBJ2-1; 8 bases are shared with TRBD2. The CDR3 sequence is 13 residues long. Germline CDR1 and CDR2: DFQATT and SNEGSKA (reference sequence). V was pared by 3 bases and J by 12 bases, with 10 bases of the junction left unmatched. DNA for the CDR3: TGCAGTGCTAGCCGGACCCTAGCGGGTGGGCAGTTCTTC. Its protein product is CSASRTLAGGQFF.

This clonotype has just one count. The gene calls are TRBV28 and TRBJ2-1; TRBD1 aligns across 9 bases. This CDR3 is built from 16 residues. V gave up 3 bases and J gave up 7 bases; unmatched junction bases: 10. The germline V gene encodes CDR1 MDHEN and CDR2 SYDVKM. DNA for the CDR3: TGTGCCAGCAGTTTCGGGACAGGGACGTTCGGGAATGAGCAGTTCTTC. Its translation: CASSFGTGTFGNEQFF.

The chain couples TRBV10-3 to TRBJ1-4; D is possibly TRBD1 (6 bases). This CDR3 comprises 14 residues. Germline V CDR1 and CDR2: ENHRY, SYGVKD. Trimming took off 6 bases at V and 10 bases at J, with 18 bases between the two ends. The CDR3 coding sequence is TGTGCCATCAGGAACGGACAAGAGGGGGGAAAACTGTTTTTT. It translates to CAIRNGQEGGKLFF.

The gene calls are TRBV27 and TRBJ2-7, with a weak D call TRBD1 (5 bases). The germline V gene encodes CDR1 MNHEY and CDR2 SMNVEV (reference sequence). The length of the CDR3 is 15 residues. Trimming cost V 0 bases and J 0 bases, with 9 bases left between them. CDR3 bases: TGTGCCAGCAGTTTATCTCGCCAGGGCTCCTACGAGCAGTACTTC. Its protein product is CASSLSRQGSYEQYF.

Regarding this clonotype: A read error may produce the germline difference seen at one junction end. The chain recombines TRBV12-3 or TRBV12-4 with TRBJ1-4; 7 bases are a match to TRBD1. The CDR3 is 14 amino acids. In nucleotides, the CDR3 is TGTGCCAGCAGTCCACCGGGACAGTATGAAAAACGGTTTTTT. It translates to CASSPPGQYEKRFF.

J is TRBJ1-6 and V is TRBV6-5, with D maybe TRBD1 (5 bases). Deletions cut 7 bases from V and 13 bases from J, with 17 bases between. The CDR3 is 13 residues long. Germline values: CDR1 MNHEY, CDR2 SVGAGI. The CDR3 bases are TGTGCCAGCAATGACGGACAATTGGGCCCCCTCCACTTT. The encoded protein is CASNDGQLGPLHF.

This clonotype was observed at least ten times. This chain uses TRBV7-2 with TRBJ2-1; 7 nucleotides line up with TRBD2. V gave up 1 base and J gave up 6 bases; unmatched junction bases: 9. Germline V gene sequence: CDR1 SGHTA, CDR2 FQGNSA. The CDR3 has 16 residues. This CDR3 is CASSLGSGLGVNEQFF. In DNA form, the CDR3 reads TGTGCCAGCAGCTTAGGTAGCGGGCTAGGGGTCAATGAGCAGTTCTTC.

This clonotype was counted only a few times. The chain joins TRBV5-1 to TRBJ2-1, with a weak D call TRBD2 (6 bases). Germline V gene sequence: CDR1 SGHRS, CDR2 YFSETQ. Trimming shortened V by 4 bases and J by 1 base, and 12 bases separated the two germline ends. CDR3 length: 15 residues. CDR3 DNA sequence: TGCGCCAGCAGCGAGGGGACTCCTTCCTACAATGAGCAGTTCTTC. It codes for CASSEGTPSYNEQFF.

This clonotype was recorded at least ten times. V and J are TRBV7-2 and TRBJ2-3; the D gene is possibly TRBD1 (5 bases). Germline CDR1 is SGHTA and CDR2 is FQGNSA. The CDR3 runs 14 residues. V dropped 1 base and J dropped 5 bases, with 10 bases sitting between them. CDR3 protein: CASSLVGQGDTQYF. The CDR3, as DNA: TGTGCCAGCAGCTTAGTGGGGCAGGGAGATACGCAGTATTTT.

This chain joins TRBV2 and TRBJ1-1; the D gene is possibly TRBD1 (5 bases). Germline-derived CDR1 and CDR2 are SNHLY and FYNNEI. CDR3 size: 12 residues. CDR3 DNA: TGTGCTGGGGGTCCTCCGAACACTGAAGCTTTCTTT. Translation gives CAGGPPNTEAFF.

This clonotype was found a few times. The rearrangement links TRBV28 to TRBJ2-5; 8 nucleotides line up with TRBD2. The J call may be incorrect, as the DNA end agrees better with TRBJ2-7. The CDR3 runs to 17 residues. Germline CDR1 reads MDHEN; CDR2 reads SYDVKM. CDR3 loop: CASSPRETGLVRDEQYF. As DNA, the CDR3 is TGTGCCAGCAGTCCCCGGGAGACGGGACTAGTCCGGGACGAGCAGTACTTC.